Listed below are T cell receptor beta chains from one sample, sequenced in a study of blood T cell repertoires in COVID-19. Assay used: immunoSEQ multiplex PCR; TCRdb lists only in-frame clones, some missing. The repertoire consists of 400,000 to 450,000 clones, with about 89% occurring once and the leading ten covering approximately 1.5%. Sequencing input: peripheral blood. The origin of the receptors is a woman aged 40 to 50 with COVID-19, enrolled during active disease. The conserved cysteine and the conserved F or W are not part of the CDR3 here.

J: TRBJ2-1
V: TRBV7-2
CDR3: ASSLSPRDSYNEQF

J: TRBJ1-1
V: TRBV28
CDR3: ALRGRTNTEAF

J: TRBJ2-2
V: TRBV5-1
CDR3: ASSRGVSNTGELF

J: TRBJ1-2
V: TRBV25-1
CDR3: ASSESRDYGYT

J: TRBJ2-7
V: TRBV28
CDR3: ASSLSGTKFNEQY

J: TRBJ2-2
V: TRBV19
CDR3: ASSQLRLAGYTGELF

J: TRBJ2-1
V: TRBV5-4
CDR3: ASSALPLYNEQF

J: TRBJ2-6
V: TRBV19
CDR3: ASSKIPRGANVLT

J: TRBJ1-2
V: TRBV12-3/TRBV12-4
CDR3: ASSLQDSYGYT

J: TRBJ2-7
V: TRBV5-1
CDR3: ASRGQLPSEQY

J: TRBJ1-2
V: TRBV6-1
CDR3: ASSDGIQGARAYGYT

J: TRBJ1-5
V: TRBV28
CDR3: ASSLFQGQH

J: TRBJ2-3
V: TRBV2
CDR3: ASWGDSGDTQY

J: TRBJ1-1
V: TRBV10-3
CDR3: AIRGQPPNTEAF

J: TRBJ2-7
V: TRBV7-2
CDR3: ASSLNFRYEQY

J: TRBJ1-1
V: TRBV7-9
CDR3: ASSPQTEAF

J: TRBJ2-1
V: TRBV27
CDR3: ASSFKGQGAAYNEQF

J: TRBJ2-3
V: TRBV2
CDR3: ASSVRAGEVTDTQY

J: TRBJ1-1
V: TRBV7-9
CDR3: ASSPLSNTEAF

J: TRBJ1-6
V: TRBV19
CDR3: ASSTSSGHSNSPLH

J: TRBJ2-3
V: TRBV3-1/TRBV3-2
CDR3: ASSQRNPSGSSTDTQY

J: TRBJ1-6
V: TRBV10-2
CDR3: ASSGRQGQGSPLH

J: TRBJ1-5
V: TRBV2
CDR3: ASTVYSNQPQH

J: TRBJ1-2
V: TRBV28
CDR3: ASSSWDYYGYT

J: TRBJ2-1
V: TRBV5-1
CDR3: ACSLVLAGINNEQF

J: TRBJ1-3
V: TRBV6-6
CDR3: ASSQQTGAGNTIY

J: TRBJ1-2
V: TRBV24-1
CDR3: ATSDLAGGYT

J: TRBJ1-3
V: TRBV7-2
CDR3: ASSLAIASVGNTIY

J: TRBJ1-3
V: TRBV5-1
CDR3: ASSLVGGLSGNTIY

J: TRBJ2-2
V: TRBV18
CDR3: ASSPPSGGFNTGELF

J: TRBJ2-6
V: TRBV2
CDR3: ASRGGLPLMANVLT

J: TRBJ1-1
V: TRBV15
CDR3: ATSRRTGTGGTEAF

J: TRBJ2-5
V: TRBV5-4
CDR3: ASSLRGETQY

J: TRBJ2-1
V: TRBV5-5
CDR3: ASSWTGVYNEQF

J: TRBJ1-2
V: TRBV28
CDR3: ASSDGGRLTGYT